This T cell receptor beta chain was found in a study of control samples from healthy donors and cancer patients. The data were produced by immunoSEQ multiplex PCR, yet TCRdb's version contains in-frame clones alone and is incomplete. The sample consists of under 150,000 clones, 85% to 90% of them appearing once. CDR1 is LGHNA and CDR2 is YNFKEQ in the germline V gene. Trimming left V 2 bases short and J 7 bases short, with 3 bases between. The CDR3 has 11 residues. The table lists this clone with a few counts. The sequenced material came from PBMCs. The clonotype was recovered from a woman between 50 and 59 years old with colorectal cancer. The chain employs TRBV4-2 and TRBJ2-1; no definite D call. The DNA for the CDR3 is TGTGCCAGCAGCCAAATGAATGAGCAGTTCTTC. Translated: CASSQMNEQFF.